This T cell receptor beta chain was sequenced in a study of blood T cell repertoires in COVID-19. TCRdb's copy holds only in-frame clones and misses some; the assay was immunoSEQ multiplex PCR. The sample lists roughly 81,000 clones, roughly 88% seen once, with approximately 2.8% in the top ten. This CDR3 has 12 residues. This clonotype was obtained from a woman of 80 years or more with COVID-19, enrolled during active disease. V gene TRBV12-2 combines with J gene TRBJ1-5; no check of the table's D call, TRBD1, against the DNA was made. TRBV12-2 is a recognized pseudogene. The material sequenced was peripheral blood. The DNA of the CDR3 is TGTGCAAGTCGCGGGCTCTATCAGCCCCAGCATTTT. Translated, it gives CASRGLYQPQHF.